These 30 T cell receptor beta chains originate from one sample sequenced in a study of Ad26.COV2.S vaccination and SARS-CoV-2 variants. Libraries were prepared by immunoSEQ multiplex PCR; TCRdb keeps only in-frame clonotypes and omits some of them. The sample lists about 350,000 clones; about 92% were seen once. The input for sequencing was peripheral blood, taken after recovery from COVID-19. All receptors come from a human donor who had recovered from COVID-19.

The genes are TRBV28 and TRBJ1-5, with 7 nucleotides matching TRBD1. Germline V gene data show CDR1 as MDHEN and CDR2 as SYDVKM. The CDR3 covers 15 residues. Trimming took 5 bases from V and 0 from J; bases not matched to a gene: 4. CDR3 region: CASSVTGASNQPQHF. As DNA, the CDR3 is TGTGCCAGCAGTGTAACAGGGGCTAGCAATCAGCCCCAGCATTTT.

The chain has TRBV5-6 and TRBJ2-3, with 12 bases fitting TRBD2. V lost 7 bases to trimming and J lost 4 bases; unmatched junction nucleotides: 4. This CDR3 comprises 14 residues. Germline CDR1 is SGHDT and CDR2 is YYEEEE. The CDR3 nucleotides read TGTGCCAGCGATTCTAGCGGGGGGGCAGATACGCAGTATTTT. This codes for CASDSSGGADTQYF.

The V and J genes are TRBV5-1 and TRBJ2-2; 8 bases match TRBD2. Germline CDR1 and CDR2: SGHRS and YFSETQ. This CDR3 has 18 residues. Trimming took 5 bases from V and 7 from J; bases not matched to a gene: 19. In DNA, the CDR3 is TGCGCCAGCAGAGGCCGGGCGGGGGGTCCCACCGAAGGCGGGGAGCTGTTTTTT. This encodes CASRGRAGGPTEGGELFF.

CDR3 loop: CATLRGTEAFF. DNA of the CDR3: TGTGCCACCCTGAGGGGCACTGAAGCTTTCTTT. V and J are TRBV2 and TRBJ1-1, with a tentative D call TRBD1 (5 bases). CDR1 and CDR2 (germline): SNHLY, FYNNEI. Trimming cost V 10 bases and J 4 bases, with 10 bases left between them. The CDR3 has 11 residues.

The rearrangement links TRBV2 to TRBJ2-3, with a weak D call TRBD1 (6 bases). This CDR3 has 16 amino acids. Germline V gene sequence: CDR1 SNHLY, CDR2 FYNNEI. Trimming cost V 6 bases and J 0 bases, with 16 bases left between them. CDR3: CASSRQVLRSTDTQYF. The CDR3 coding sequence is TGTGCCAGCAGCAGACAGGTTCTCCGCAGCACAGATACGCAGTATTTT.

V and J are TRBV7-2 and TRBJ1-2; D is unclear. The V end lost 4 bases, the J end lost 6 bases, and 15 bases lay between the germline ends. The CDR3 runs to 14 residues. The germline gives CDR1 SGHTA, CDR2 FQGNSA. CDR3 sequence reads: CASSSQGQAHGYTF. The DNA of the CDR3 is TGTGCCAGCAGCTCCCAAGGTCAGGCGCATGGCTACACCTTC.

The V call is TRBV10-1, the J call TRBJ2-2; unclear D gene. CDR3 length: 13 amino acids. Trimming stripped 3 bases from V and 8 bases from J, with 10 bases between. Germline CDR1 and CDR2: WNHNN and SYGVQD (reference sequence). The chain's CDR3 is CASSEIVSGELFF. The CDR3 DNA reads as TGCGCCAGCAGTGAAATCGTTTCTGGGGAGCTGTTTTTT.

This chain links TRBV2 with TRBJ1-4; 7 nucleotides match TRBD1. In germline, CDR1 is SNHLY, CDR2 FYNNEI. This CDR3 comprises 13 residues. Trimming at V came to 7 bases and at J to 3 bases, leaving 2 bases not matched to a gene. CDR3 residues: CASTGQANEKLFF. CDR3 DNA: TGTGCCAGCACTGGACAGGCTAATGAAAAACTGTTTTTT. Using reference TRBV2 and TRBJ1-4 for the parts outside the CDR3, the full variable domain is EPEVTQTPSHQVTQMGQEVILRCVPISNHLYFYWYRQILGQKVEFLVSFYNNEISEKSEIFDDQFSVERPDGSNFTLKIRSTKLEDSAMYFCASTGQANEKLFFGSGTQLSVL.

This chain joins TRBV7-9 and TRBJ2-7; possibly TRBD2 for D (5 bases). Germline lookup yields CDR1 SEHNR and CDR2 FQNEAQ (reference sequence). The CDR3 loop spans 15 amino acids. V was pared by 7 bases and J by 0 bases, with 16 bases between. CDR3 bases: TGTGCCAGCACACTAGGCACCGGAAACTCCTACGAGCAGTACTTC. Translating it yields CASTLGTGNSYEQYF.

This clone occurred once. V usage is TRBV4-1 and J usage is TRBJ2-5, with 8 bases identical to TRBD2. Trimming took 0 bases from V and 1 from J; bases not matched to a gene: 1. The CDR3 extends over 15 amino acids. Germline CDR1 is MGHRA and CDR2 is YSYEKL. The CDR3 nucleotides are TGCGCCAGCAGCCAAGAGCGGGGGGTCCAAGAGACCCAGTACTTC. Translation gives CASSQERGVQETQYF.

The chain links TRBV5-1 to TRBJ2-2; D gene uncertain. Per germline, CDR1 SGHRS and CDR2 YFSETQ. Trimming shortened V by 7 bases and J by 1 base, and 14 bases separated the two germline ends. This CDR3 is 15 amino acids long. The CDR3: CASSRTSGNTGELFF. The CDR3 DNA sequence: TGCGCCAGCTCACGTACATCAGGGAACACCGGGGAGCTGTTTTTT.

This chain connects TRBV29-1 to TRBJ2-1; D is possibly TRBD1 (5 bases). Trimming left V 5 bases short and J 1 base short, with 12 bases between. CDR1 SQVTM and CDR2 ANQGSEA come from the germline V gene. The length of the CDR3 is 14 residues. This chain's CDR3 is CSVYPDSSYNEQFF. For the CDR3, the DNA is TGCAGCGTTTACCCCGACAGTTCCTACAATGAGCAGTTCTTC.

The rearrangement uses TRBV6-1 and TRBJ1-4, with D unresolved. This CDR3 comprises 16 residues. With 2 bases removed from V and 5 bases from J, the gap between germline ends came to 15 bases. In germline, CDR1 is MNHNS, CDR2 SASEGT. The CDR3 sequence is CASSEWGQALNEKLFF. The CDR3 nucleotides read TGTGCCAGCAGTGAATGGGGTCAGGCGCTAAATGAAAAACTGTTTTTT.

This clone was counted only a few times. DNA of the CDR3: TGTGCCAGCAGTTCACCCGGGACAGCCTATGGCTACACCTTC. This encodes CASSSPGTAYGYTF. This chain links TRBV27 with TRBJ1-2, with 7 bases fitting TRBD1. CDR1 is MNHEY and CDR2 is SMNVEV in the germline V gene (reference sequence). The V segment lost 4 bases and the J segment 4 bases; nucleotides outside the gene matches: 6. The CDR3 has 14 residues.

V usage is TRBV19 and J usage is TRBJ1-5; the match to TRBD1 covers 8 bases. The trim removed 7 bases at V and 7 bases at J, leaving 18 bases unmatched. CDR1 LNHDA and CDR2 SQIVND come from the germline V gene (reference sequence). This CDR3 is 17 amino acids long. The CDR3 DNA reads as TGTGCCAGTAAAATCGGTCAGGGGGCGGGTGGGGCACAGCCCCAGCATTTT. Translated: CASKIGQGAGGAQPQHF.

The CDR3 coding sequence is TGCAGCGTTGAAGATTTGGGGAAAAAACTGTTTTTT. Translation: CSVEDLGKKLFF. V and J are TRBV29-1 and TRBJ1-4; unclear D gene. The CDR3 is 12 residues long. V lost 0 bases and J lost 9, with 8 bases in between. The germline V gene has CDR1 SQVTM and CDR2 ANQGSEA.

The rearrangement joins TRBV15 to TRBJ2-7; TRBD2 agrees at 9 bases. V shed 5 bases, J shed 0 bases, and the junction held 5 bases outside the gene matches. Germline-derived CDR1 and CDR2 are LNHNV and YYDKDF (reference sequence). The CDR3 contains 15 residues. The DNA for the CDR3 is TGTGCCACCAGCCCGGGACTAGCAAACTCCTACGAGCAGTACTTC. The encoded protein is CATSPGLANSYEQYF.

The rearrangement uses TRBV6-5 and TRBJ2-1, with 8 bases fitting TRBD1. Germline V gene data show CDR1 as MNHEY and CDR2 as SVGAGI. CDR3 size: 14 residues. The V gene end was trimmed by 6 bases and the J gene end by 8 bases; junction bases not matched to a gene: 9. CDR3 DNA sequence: TGTGCCAGCAGATGGGACAGGCTTAGGGATGAGCAGTTCTTC. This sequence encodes CASRWDRLRDEQFF.

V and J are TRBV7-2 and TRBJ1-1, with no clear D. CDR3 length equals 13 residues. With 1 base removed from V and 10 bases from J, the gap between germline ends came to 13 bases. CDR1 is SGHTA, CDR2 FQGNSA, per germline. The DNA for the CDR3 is TGTGCCAGCAGCTTAGTTAACCCCTCCGGAGCTTTCTTT. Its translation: CASSLVNPSGAFF.

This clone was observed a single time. DNA for the CDR3: TGCGCCAGCAGTCAAACGGGACAGCGGGACAATGAGCAGTTCTTC. Residues: CASSQTGQRDNEQFF. This sequence joins TRBV10-2 and TRBJ2-1, with D maybe TRBD1 (7 bases). Germline V gives CDR1 WSHSY, CDR2 SAAADI. With 5 bases removed from V and 5 bases from J, the gap between germline ends came to 16 bases. The CDR3 is 15 residues long.

The CDR3 sequence is CASTKKTANTEAFF. CDR3 sequence (DNA): TGTGCCAGCACCAAGAAGACAGCGAACACTGAAGCTTTCTTT. The genes are TRBV7-9 and TRBJ1-1; possibly TRBD1 for D (5 bases). The CDR3 is made up of 14 amino acids. V dropped 7 bases and J dropped 1 base, with 13 bases sitting between them. Germline CDR1 is SEHNR and CDR2 is FQNEAQ (reference sequence).

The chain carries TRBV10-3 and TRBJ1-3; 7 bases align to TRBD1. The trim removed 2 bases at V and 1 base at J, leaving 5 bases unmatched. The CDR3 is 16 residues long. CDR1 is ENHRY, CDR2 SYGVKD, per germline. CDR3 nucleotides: TGTGCCATCAGTGAGCCAAAGACAGGGTCTGGAAACACCATATATTTT. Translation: CAISEPKTGSGNTIYF.

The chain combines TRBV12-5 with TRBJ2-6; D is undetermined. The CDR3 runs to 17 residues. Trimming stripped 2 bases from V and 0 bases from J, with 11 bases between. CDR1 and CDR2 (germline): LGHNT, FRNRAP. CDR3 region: CASGLWVATSGANVLTF. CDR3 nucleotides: TGTGCTAGTGGTTTGTGGGTCGCCACCTCTGGGGCCAACGTCCTGACTTTC. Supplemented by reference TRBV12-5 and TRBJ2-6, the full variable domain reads DARVTQTPRHKVTEMGQEVTMRCQPILGHNTVFWYRQTMMQGLELLAYFRNRAPLDDSGMPKDRFSAEMPDATLATLKIQPSEPRDSAVYFCASGLWVATSGANVLTFGAGSRLTVL.

CDR3 nucleotide sequence: TGTGCCAGCACCGTACAGGGAAAGGGCTACGAGCAGTACTTC. Amino acid sequence: CASTVQGKGYEQYF. This chain links TRBV2 with TRBJ2-7; D perhaps matches TRBD1 (6 bases). CDR3 length: 14 residues. Germline V gene lookup returns CDR1 SNHLY and CDR2 FYNNEI. V shed 7 bases and J shed 3 bases, with 16 bases lying between them.

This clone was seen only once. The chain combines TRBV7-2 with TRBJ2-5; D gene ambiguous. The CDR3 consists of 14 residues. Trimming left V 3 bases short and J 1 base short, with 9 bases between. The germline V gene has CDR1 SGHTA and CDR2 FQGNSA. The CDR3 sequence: CASSFGHSQETQYF. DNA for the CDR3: TGTGCCAGCAGCTTCGGCCACAGCCAAGAGACCCAGTACTTC.

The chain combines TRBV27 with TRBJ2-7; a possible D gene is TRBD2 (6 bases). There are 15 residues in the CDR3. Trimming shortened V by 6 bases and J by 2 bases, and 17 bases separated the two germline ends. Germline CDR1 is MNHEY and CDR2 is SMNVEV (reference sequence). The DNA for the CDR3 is TGTGCCAGCAGGACTGGCAGACGGGAGCCCTACGAGCAGTACTTC. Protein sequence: CASRTGRREPYEQYF.

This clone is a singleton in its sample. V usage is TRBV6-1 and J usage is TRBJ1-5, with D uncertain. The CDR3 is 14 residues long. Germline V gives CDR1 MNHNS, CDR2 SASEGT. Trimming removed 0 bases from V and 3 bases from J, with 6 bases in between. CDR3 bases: TGTGCCAGCAGTGAAGCCCACAACAATCAGCCCCAGCATTTT. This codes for CASSEAHNNQPQHF.

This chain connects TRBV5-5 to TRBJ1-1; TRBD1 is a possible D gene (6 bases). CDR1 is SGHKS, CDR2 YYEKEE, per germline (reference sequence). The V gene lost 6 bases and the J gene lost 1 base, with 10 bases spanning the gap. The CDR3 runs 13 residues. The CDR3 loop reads CASNLQGNTEAFF. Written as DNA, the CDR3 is TGTGCCAGCAACCTACAGGGGAACACTGAAGCTTTCTTT.

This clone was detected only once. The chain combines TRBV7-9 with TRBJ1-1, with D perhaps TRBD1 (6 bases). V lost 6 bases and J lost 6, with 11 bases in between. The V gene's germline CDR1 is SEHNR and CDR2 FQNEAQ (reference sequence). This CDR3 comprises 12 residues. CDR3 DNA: TGTGCCAGCAGTTGGGACATCCCTGAAGCTTTCTTT. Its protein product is CASSWDIPEAFF. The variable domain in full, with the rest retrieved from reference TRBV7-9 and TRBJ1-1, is DTGVSQNPRHKITKRGQNVTFRCDPISEHNRLYWYRQTLGQGPEFLTYFQNEAQLEKSRLLSDRFSAERPKGSFSTLEIQRTEQGDSAMYLCASSWDIPEAFFGQGTRLTVV.

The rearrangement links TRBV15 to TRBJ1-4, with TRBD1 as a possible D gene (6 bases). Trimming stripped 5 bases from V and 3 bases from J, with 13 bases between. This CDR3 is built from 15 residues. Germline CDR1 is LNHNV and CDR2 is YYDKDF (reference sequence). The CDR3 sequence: CATSAEGGANEKLFF. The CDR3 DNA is TGTGCCACCAGCGCCGAAGGGGGGGCTAATGAAAAACTGTTTTTT.